This T cell receptor (beta chain) was recovered during a study of blood T cell repertoires in COVID-19. On the study more broadly: Acute-phase and convalescent COVID-19 samples originated in the United States, Italy and Spain. Sources were T cells, B-cell-depleted T cells, or PBMCs; the material itself was cDNA or gDNA.

Original methodology: Amplifying reference gene primers gave estimates of nucleated cell counts. The table came from immunoSEQ multiplex PCR; TCRdb's copy has only in-frame clones and leaves some out. V and J calls and clone size are those listed in that table; D and trimming were worked out from the DNA. The sample consists of roughly 100,000 clones, nearly 90% of them appearing once. This clone was observed a handful of times. Germline CDR1 is SGHRS and CDR2 is YFSETQ. Trimming removed 0 bases at V and 5 bases at J, with 12 bases between. CDR3 size: 15 residues. J is TRBJ2-1 and V is TRBV5-1; tentatively, D is TRBD2 (6 bases). Sequencing was carried out using peripheral blood. This receptor was obtained from a man between 50 and 59 years old with active COVID-19. CDR3 nucleotides: TGCGCCAGCAGCTTGGCGGGATGGAGGGACAATGAGCAGTTCTTC. Its protein product is CASSLAGWRDNEQFF.